A single sample is the source of the 12 T cell receptor beta chains below, sequenced in a study of vaccination and CD4 T cells after COVID-19. What these receptors recognize is not known. Cultured CD4+ T-cell DNA underwent Oncomine TCR Beta short-read sequencing. Each CDR3 protein gets one entry after TCRdb re-called the PCR reads with MiXCR. The repertoire consists of under 7,500 distinct CDR3 sequences, with less than 75% occurring once and the leading ten covering 16%. Treatment of the sample: roughly 10-day PBMC culture with coronavirus spike peptide pools or control peptides (ViraFEST assay). Sequencing used CD4+ T cells from blood, cultured in vitro. These receptors all come from a human donor who had recovered from COVID-19.

This chain connects TRBV6-1 to TRBJ2-3; TRBD2 agrees at 12 bases. This CDR3 contains 17 residues. V was pared by 6 bases and J by 0 bases, with 7 bases of the junction left unmatched. From germline, CDR1 is MNHNS and CDR2 SASEGT. The CDR3 DNA reads as TGTGCCAGCAGCCGACTAGCGGGAGTGTCGAGCACAGATACGCAGTATTTT. As protein: CASSRLAGVSSTDTQYF.

This chain connects TRBV6-1 to TRBJ1-5; TRBD1 might be the D (6 bases). The CDR3 length is 16 residues. Trimming pared 4 bases from V and 0 bases from J, leaving 13 bases between. The germline gives CDR1 MNHNS, CDR2 SASEGT. The CDR3 region is CASSGVTGISNQPQHF. CDR3 coding DNA: TGTGCCAGCAGTGGGGTGACAGGTATTAGCAATCAGCCCCAGCATTTT.

The rearrangement links TRBV6-5 to TRBJ1-1; no definite D call. V lost 2 bases, J lost 7 bases, and 8 bases lay in between. This CDR3 is 12 amino acids long. The germline CDR1 and CDR2 sequences are MNHEY and SVGAGI. The CDR3, as DNA: TGTGCCAGCAGTTACGCAGGCTTTGAAGCTTTCTTT. Its translation is CASSYAGFEAFF.

The chain links TRBV6-2 or TRBV6-3 to TRBJ1-2, with D hard to call. Per the germline V gene, CDR1 is MNHEY and CDR2 is SVGEGT. The CDR3 consists of 15 residues. Trimming removed 4 bases at V and 0 bases at J, with 12 bases between. Here the CDR3 reads CASSSRSNTNYGYTF. DNA for the CDR3: TGTGCCAGCAGTTCCCGAAGTAATACTAACTATGGCTACACCTTC.

CDR3 residues: CASRMGWGQLRPQLNSPLHF. The CDR3 coding sequence is TGTGCCAGCAGGATGGGATGGGGACAGCTGAGGCCGCAGCTGAATTCACCCCTCCACTTT. The rearrangement uses TRBV7-2 and TRBJ1-6, with TRBD1 identical over 7 bases. Germline V gene sequence: CDR1 SGHTA, CDR2 FQGNSA. The CDR3 has 20 residues. The J segment lost 7 bases and the V segment lost 6 bases, leaving 24 bases of the junction unmatched.

The chain recombines TRBV7-9 with TRBJ1-2; D not certain. The germline V and J ends were trimmed by 3 bases and 5 bases, with 16 bases remaining between them. The CDR3 covers 15 residues. Germline values: CDR1 SEHNR, CDR2 FQNEAQ (reference sequence). CDR3 DNA: TGTGCCAGCAGCTTTGGTCCTCGACGGGGTTATGGCTACACCTTC. Encoded protein: CASSFGPRRGYGYTF.

Sample share makes this clonotype large (0.1 to 1%). V gene TRBV7-9 combines with J gene TRBJ1-5, with 9 bases matching TRBD1. V dropped 3 bases and J dropped 5; count of bases not matched to a gene: 5. CDR1 SEHNR and CDR2 FQNEAQ come from the germline V gene (reference sequence). This CDR3 comprises 15 residues. This chain's CDR3 is CASSLGQGRYQPQHF. The CDR3 DNA sequence: TGTGCCAGCAGCTTGGGACAGGGCAGGTATCAGCCCCAGCATTTT.

This clonotype has only a few counts. This chain links TRBV6-5 with TRBJ1-5; D not resolved. V lost 6 bases and J 2 bases, leaving 14 bases between the germline ends. CDR1 is MNHEY and CDR2 is SVGAGI in the germline V gene. The CDR3 has 15 residues. The CDR3 here is CASSYKPDGNQPQHF. The CDR3 DNA reads as TGTGCCAGCAGCTACAAACCCGATGGCAATCAGCCCCAGCATTTT.

This clonotype was counted only a few times. The CDR3 region is CASSSNRGYEQYF. The CDR3, as DNA: TGTGCCAGCAGTTCCAACAGGGGCTACGAGCAGTACTTC. The genes are TRBV6-5 and TRBJ2-7, with 7 bases matching TRBD1. This CDR3 has 13 residues. CDR1 MNHEY and CDR2 SVGAGI come from the germline V gene. V gave up 4 bases and J gave up 3 bases; unmatched junction bases: 3.

This sequence joins TRBV7-9 and TRBJ1-5; D might be TRBD1 (5 bases). Trimming cost V 5 bases and J 3 bases, with 14 bases left between them. The CDR3 covers 15 residues. The germline V gene has CDR1 SEHNR and CDR2 FQNEAQ (reference sequence). DNA for the CDR3: TGTGCCAGCAGCCAAGGTGCGGGACCCAATCAGCCCCAGCATTTT. The encoded protein is CASSQGAGPNQPQHF.

The chain recombines TRBV7-9 with TRBJ1-1, with TRBD1 as a possible D gene (6 bases). Germline lookup yields CDR1 SEHNR and CDR2 FQNEAQ (reference sequence). V was clipped by 5 bases and J by 1 base, with 14 bases between them. The CDR3 has 15 residues. CDR3 in amino acids: CASSPQGLPNTEAFF. Here the CDR3 DNA reads TGTGCCAGCAGCCCACAGGGCCTACCGAACACTGAAGCTTTCTTT. The complete variable domain, with remaining parts taken from reference TRBV7-9 and TRBJ1-1, reads DTGVSQNPRHKITKRGQNVTFRCDPISEHNRLYWYRQTLGQGPEFLTYFQNEAQLEKSRLLSDRFSAERPKGSFSTLEIQRTEQGDSAMYLCASSPQGLPNTEAFFGQGTRLTVV.

This clonotype was counted a single time. The V call is TRBV20-1, the J call TRBJ1-5; 9 positions agree with TRBD1. V lost 7 bases to trimming and J lost 5 bases; unmatched junction nucleotides: 9. Germline V gene lookup returns CDR1 DFQATT and CDR2 SNEGSKA (reference sequence). The CDR3 totals 14 residues. CDR3 sequence reads: CSVPGQGLYQPQHF. CDR3 DNA sequence: TGCAGTGTTCCAGGACAGGGGCTATATCAGCCCCAGCATTTT.